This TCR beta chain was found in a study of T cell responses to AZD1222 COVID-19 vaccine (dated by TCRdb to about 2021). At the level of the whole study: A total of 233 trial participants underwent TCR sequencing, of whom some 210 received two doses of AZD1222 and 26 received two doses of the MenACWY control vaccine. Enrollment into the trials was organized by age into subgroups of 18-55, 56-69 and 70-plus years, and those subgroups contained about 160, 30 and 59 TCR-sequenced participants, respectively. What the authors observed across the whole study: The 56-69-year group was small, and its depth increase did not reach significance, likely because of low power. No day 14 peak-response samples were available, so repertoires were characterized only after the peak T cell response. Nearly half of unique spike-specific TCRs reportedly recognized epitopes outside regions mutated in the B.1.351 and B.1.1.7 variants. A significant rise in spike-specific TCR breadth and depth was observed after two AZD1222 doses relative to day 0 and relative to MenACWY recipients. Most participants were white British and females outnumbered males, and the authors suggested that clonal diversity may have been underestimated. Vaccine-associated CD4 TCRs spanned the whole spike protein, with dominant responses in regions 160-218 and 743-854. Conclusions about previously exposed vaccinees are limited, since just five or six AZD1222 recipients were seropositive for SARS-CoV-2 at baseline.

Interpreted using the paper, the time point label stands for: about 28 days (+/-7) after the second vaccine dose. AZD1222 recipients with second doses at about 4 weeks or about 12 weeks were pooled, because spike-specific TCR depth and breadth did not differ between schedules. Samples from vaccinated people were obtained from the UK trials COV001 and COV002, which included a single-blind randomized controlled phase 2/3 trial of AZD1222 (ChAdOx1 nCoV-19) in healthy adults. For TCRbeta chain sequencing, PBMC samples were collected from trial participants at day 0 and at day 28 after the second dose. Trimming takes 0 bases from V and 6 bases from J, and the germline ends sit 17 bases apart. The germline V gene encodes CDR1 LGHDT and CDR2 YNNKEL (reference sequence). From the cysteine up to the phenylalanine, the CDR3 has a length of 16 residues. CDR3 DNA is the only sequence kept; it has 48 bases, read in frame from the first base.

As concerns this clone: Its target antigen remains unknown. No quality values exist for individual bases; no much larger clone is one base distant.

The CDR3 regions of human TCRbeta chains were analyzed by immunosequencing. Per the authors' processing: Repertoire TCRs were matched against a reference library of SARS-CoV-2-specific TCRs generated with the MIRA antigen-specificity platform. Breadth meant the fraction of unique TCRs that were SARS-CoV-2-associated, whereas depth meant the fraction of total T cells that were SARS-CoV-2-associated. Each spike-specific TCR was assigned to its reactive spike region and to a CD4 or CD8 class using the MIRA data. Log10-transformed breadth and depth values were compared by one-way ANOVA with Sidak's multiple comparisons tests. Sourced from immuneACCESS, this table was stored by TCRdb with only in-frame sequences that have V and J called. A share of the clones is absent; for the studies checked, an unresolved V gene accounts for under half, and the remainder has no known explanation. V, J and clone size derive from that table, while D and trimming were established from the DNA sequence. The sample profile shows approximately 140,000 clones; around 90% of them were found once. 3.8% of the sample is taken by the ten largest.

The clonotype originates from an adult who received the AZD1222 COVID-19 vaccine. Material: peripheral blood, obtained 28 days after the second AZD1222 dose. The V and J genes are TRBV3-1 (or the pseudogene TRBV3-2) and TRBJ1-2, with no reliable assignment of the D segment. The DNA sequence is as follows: TGTGCCAGCAGCCAAGATTGGAACCTCAACCCCCATGGCTACACCTTC. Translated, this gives CASSQDWNLNPHGYTF.